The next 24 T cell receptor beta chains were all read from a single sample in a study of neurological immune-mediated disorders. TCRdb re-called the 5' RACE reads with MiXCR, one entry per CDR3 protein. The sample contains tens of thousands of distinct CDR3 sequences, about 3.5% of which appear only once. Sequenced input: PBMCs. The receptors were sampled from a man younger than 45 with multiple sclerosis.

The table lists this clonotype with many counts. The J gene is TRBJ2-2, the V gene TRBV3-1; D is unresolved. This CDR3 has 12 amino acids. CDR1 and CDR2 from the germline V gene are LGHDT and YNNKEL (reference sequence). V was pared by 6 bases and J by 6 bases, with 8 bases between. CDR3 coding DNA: TGTGCCAGCAGTTGGCAGCCCGGGGAGCTGTTTTTT. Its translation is CASSWQPGELFF.

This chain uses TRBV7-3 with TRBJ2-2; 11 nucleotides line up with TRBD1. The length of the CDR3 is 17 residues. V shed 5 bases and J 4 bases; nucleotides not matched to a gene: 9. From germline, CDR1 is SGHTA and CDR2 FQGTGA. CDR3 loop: CASSQSGQGVGTGELFF. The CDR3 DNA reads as TGTGCCAGCAGCCAGTCGGGACAGGGGGTTGGCACCGGGGAGCTGTTTTTT. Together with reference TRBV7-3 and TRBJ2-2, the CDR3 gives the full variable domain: GAGVSQTPSNKVTEKGKYVELRCDPISGHTALYWYRQSLGQGPEFLIYFQGTGAADDSGLPNDRFFAVRPEGSVSTLKIQRTERGDSAVYLCASSQSGQGVGTGELFFGEGSRLTVL.

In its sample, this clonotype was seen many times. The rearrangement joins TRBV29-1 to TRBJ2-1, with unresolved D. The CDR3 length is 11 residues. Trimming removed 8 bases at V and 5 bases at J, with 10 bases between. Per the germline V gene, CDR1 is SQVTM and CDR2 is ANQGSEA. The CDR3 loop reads CSTSGHNEQFF. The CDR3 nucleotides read TGCAGCACCTCCGGGCACAATGAGCAGTTCTTC.

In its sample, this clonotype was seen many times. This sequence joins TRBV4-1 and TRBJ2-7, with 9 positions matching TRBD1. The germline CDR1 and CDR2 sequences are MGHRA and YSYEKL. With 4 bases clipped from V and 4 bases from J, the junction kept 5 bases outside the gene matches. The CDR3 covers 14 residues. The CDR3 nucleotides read TGCGCCAGCAGCCGTGACGGGACAGGGTACGAGCAGTACTTC. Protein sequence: CASSRDGTGYEQYF.

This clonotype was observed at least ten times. The CDR3 loop is CSAPSGSTYNEQFF. CDR3 DNA: TGCAGTGCCCCTAGCGGGAGTACCTACAATGAGCAGTTCTTC. The gene calls are TRBV20-1 and TRBJ2-1; 10 bases are a match to TRBD2. CDR1 and CDR2 from the germline V gene are DFQATT and SNEGSKA (reference sequence). The V segment lost 6 bases and the J segment 2 bases; nucleotides outside the gene matches: 4. There are 14 residues in the CDR3.

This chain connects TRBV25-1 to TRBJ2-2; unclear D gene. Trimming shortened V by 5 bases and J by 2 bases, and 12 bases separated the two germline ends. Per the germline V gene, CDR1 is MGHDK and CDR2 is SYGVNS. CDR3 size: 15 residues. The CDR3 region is CASSPTAPNTGELFF. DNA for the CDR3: TGTGCCAGCAGTCCGACGGCCCCTAACACCGGGGAGCTGTTTTTT.

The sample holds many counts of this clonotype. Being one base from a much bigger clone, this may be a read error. The CDR3 sequence is CAISELELEGTQYF. The CDR3 DNA sequence: TGTGCCATCAGTGAACTAGAACTGGAGGGGACCCAGTACTTC. V and J are TRBV10-3 and TRBJ2-5; maybe TRBD2 (6 bases). From germline, CDR1 is ENHRY and CDR2 SYGVKD. Trimming removed 3 bases from V and 7 bases from J, with 15 bases in between. The CDR3 length is 14 residues.

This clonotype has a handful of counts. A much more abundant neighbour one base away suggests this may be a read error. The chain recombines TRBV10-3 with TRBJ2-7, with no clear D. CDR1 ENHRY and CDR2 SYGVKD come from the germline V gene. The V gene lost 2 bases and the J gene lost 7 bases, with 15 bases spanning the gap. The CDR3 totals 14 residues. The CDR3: CAISEPEDTREQYF. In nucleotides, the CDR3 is TGTGCCATCAGTGAGCCGGAAGACACCAGAGAGCAGTACTTC.

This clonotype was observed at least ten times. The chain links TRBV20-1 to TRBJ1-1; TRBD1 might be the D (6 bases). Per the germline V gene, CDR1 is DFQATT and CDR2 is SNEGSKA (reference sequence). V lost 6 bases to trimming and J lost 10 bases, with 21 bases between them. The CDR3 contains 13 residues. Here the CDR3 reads CSAVSPGAGLAFF. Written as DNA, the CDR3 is TGCAGTGCCGTTAGCCCGGGGGCAGGTTTAGCTTTCTTT.

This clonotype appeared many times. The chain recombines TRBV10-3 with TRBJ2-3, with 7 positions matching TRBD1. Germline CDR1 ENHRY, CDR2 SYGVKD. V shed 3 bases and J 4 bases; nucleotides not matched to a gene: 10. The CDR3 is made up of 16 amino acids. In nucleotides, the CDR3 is TGTGCCATCAGTGAACAGGGGTTCGGAGGACCAGATACGCAGTATTTT. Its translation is CAISEQGFGGPDTQYF.

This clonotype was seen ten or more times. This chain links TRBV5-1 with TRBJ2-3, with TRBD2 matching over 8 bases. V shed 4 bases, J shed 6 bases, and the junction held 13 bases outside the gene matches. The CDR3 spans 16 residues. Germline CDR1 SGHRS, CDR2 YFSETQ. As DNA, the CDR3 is TGCGCCAGCAGCCCGGGACTAGTTTACTCAGGGGATACGCAGTATTTT. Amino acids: CASSPGLVYSGDTQYF. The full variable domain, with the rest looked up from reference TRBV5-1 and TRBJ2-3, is KAGVTQTPRYLIKTRGQQVTLSCSPISGHRSVSWYQQTPGQGLQFLFEYFSETQRNKGNFPGRFSGRQFSNSRSEMNVSTLELGDSALYLCASSPGLVYSGDTQYFGPGTRLTVL.

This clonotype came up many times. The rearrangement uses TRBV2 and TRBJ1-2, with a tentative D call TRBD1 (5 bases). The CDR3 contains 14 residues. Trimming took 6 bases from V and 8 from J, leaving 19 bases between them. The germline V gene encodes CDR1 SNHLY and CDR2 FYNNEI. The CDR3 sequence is CASRQASLSGGYTF. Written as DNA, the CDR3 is TGTGCCAGCAGACAGGCTAGTTTGAGCGGGGGCTACACCTTC.

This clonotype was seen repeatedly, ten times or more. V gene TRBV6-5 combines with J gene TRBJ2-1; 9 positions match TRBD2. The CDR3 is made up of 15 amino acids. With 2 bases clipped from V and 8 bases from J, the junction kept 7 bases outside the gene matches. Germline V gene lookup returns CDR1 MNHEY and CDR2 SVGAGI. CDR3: CASSYRLAVTDEQFF. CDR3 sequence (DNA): TGTGCCAGCAGTTACCGACTAGCGGTTACGGATGAGCAGTTCTTC.

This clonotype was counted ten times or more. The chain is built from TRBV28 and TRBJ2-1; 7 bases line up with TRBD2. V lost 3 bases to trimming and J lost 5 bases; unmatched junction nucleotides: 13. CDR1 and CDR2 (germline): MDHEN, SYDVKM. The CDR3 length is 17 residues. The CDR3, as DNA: TGTGCCAGCAGTTTCATCGGAAGCGGGGCTCAAGACAATGAGCAGTTCTTC. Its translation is CASSFIGSGAQDNEQFF.

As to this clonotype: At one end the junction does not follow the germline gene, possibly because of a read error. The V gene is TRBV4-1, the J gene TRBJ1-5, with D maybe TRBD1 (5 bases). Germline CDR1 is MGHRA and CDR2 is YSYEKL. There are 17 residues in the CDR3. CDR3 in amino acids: CASSQGGLGVKTQPQNF. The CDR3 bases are TGCGCCAGCAGCCAAGGAGGTCTGGGGGTTAAGACTCAGCCCCAGAATTTT.

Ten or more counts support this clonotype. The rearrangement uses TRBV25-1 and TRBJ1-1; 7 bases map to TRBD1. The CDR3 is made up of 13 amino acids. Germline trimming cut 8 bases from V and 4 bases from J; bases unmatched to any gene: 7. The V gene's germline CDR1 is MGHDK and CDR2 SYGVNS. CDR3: CASSWAGGTEAFF. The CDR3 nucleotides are TGTGCCAGCTCTTGGGCAGGGGGCACTGAAGCTTTCTTT.

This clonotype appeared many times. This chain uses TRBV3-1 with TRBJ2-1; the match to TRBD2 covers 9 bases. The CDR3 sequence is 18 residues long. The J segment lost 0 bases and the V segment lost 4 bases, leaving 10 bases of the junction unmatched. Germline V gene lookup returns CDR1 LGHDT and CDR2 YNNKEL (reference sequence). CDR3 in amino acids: CASSPETSGLFSYNEQFF. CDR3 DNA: TGTGCCAGCAGCCCTGAGACTAGCGGCCTATTCTCCTACAATGAGCAGTTCTTC.

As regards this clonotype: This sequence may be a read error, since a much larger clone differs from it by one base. The CDR3 spells CSAGRPKGADTQYF. CDR3 in DNA: TGCAGTGCGGGACGGCCAAAGGGTGCAGATACGCAGTATTTT. The V call is TRBV20-1, the J call TRBJ2-3; D could derive from TRBD1 or TRBD2 (5 bases each). The CDR3 consists of 14 residues. CDR1 is DFQATT and CDR2 is SNEGSKA in the germline V gene (reference sequence). V shed 6 bases and J shed 4 bases, with 17 bases lying between them.

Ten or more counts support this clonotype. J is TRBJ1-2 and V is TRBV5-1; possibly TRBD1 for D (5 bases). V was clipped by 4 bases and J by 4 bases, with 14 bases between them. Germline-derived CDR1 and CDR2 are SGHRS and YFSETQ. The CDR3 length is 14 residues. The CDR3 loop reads CASSAGRAIYGYTF. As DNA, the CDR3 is TGCGCCAGCAGCGCGGGACGGGCAATCTATGGCTACACCTTC.

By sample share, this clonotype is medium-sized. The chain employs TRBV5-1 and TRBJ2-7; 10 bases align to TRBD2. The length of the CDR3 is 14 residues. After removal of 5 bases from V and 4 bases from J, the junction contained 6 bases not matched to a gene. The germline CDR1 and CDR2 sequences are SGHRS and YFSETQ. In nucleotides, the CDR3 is TGCGCCAGCAGTCCCGGGACTAGCGTGTACGAGCAGTACTTC. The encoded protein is CASSPGTSVYEQYF.

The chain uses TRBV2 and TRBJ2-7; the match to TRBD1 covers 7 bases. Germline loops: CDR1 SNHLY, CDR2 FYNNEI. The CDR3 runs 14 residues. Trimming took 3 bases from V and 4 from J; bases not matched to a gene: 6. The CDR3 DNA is TGTGCCAGCAGTGAGCGACAGGGAAGGTACGAGCAGTACTTC. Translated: CASSERQGRYEQYF.

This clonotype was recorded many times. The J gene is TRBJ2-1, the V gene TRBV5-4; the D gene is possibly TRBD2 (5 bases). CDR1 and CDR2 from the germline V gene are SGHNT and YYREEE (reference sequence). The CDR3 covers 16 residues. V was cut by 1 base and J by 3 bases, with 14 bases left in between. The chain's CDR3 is CASSLYGVLNYNEQFF. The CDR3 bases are TGTGCCAGCAGCTTGTACGGGGTCCTGAACTACAATGAGCAGTTCTTC. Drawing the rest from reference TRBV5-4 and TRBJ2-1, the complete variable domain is ETGVTQSPTHLIKTRGQQVTLRCSSQSGHNTVSWYQQALGQGPQFIFQYYREEENGRGNFPPRFSGLQFPNYSSELNVNALELDDSALYLCASSLYGVLNYNEQFFGPGTRLTVL.

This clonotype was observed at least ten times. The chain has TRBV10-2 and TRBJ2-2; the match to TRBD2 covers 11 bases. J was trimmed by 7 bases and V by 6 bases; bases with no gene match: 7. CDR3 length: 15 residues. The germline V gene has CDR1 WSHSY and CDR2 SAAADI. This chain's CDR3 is CASRIAGGRHGELFF. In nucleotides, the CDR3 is TGCGCCAGCAGGATAGCGGGGGGGCGTCACGGGGAGCTGTTTTTT.

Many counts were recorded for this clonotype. The chain's CDR3 is CASSQNLYGYTF. In nucleotides, the CDR3 is TGTGCCAGCAGTCAAAACCTCTATGGCTACACCTTC. This chain uses TRBV28 with TRBJ1-2, with D uncertain. Germline V gives CDR1 MDHEN, CDR2 SYDVKM. Trimming shortened V by 5 bases and J by 4 bases, and 8 bases separated the two germline ends. The CDR3 has 12 amino acids.